These T cell receptor beta chains were read from a single sample in a study of T-cell memory formation after mild COVID-19. A single record per CDR3 protein comes from TCRdb applying MiXCR to the 5' RACE reads. The sample has approximately 34,000 distinct CDR3 sequences; around 7.7% are singletons. Sequenced input: PBMCs or a T cell subset sorted from them (not recorded which). Receptors were obtained from a man younger than 35 who had mild COVID-19 (a few samples of this study predate the infection). Cell type and time point are not known. Each CDR3 is given with its conserved first and last residue. D genes are given only for firm matches. Size values are once, few and many counts, or a class for expanded clones, and some rows have none.

d_gene | j_gene | v_gene | abundance | CDR3aa | CDR3nt
- | TRBJ2-3 | TRBV28 | - | CASSPLLLAKINTHTQYF | TGTGCCAGCAGTCCCCTTCTCCTAGCCAAGATTAACACGCATACGCAGTATTTT
- | TRBJ1-1 | TRBV9 | - | CASSPGRGEADTEAFF | TGTGCCAGCAGCCCCGGCCGGGGGGAGGCGGACACTGAAGCTTTCTTT
- | TRBJ2-7 | TRBV30 | - | CAWSVKYEQYF | TGTGCCTGGAGTGTAAAGTACGAGCAGTACTTC
- | TRBJ1-2 | TRBV23-1 | few | CASSRTVKDGYTF | TGCGCCAGCAGCCGGACGGTGAAAGATGGCTACACCTTC
- | TRBJ2-2 | TRBV18 | many | CASSKVTPPGELFF | TGTGCCAGCTCGAAAGTCACGCCCCCCGGGGAGCTGTTTTTT
- | TRBJ1-2 | TRBV27 | many | CASSLAAGANYGYTF | TGTGCCAGCAGTTTAGCAGCAGGGGCCAACTATGGCTACACCTTC
- | TRBJ2-5 | TRBV18 | - | CASSPSPGETQYF | TGTGCCAGCTCACCGTCGCCAGGGGAGACCCAGTACTTC
- | TRBJ2-3 | TRBV7-2 | many | CASSLAGEDTQYF | TGTGCCAGCAGCTTAGCGGGGGAGGATACGCAGTATTTT
- | TRBJ2-3 | TRBV7-3 | many | CASSFGQHTDTQYF | TGTGCCAGCAGCTTTGGACAGCACACAGATACGCAGTATTTT
TRBD1 | TRBJ2-3 | TRBV7-2 | many | CASRGQVGTDTQYF | TGTGCCAGCAGGGGACAGGTGGGCACAGATACGCAGTATTTT
- | TRBJ2-2 | TRBV12-3/TRBV12-4 | many | CASSPENTGELFF | TGTGCCAGCAGCCCGGAAAACACCGGGGAGCTGTTTTTT
- | TRBJ2-2 | TRBV3-1 | - | CASSQAVNTGELFF | TGTGCCAGCAGCCAAGCGGTAAACACCGGGGAGCTGTTTTTT
- | TRBJ1-2 | TRBV6-2/TRBV6-3 | - | CASSGQSFTYGYTF | TGTGCCAGCAGTGGACAGTCCTTTACCTATGGCTACACCTTC
- | TRBJ1-2 | TRBV4-1 | - | CASRLVGGLEGYTF | TGCGCCAGCAGGCTTGTTGGGGGGCTCGAAGGCTACACCTTC
- | TRBJ1-3 | TRBV29-1 | many | CSVADPGQGNTIYF | TGCAGCGTTGCAGACCCAGGGCAAGGAAACACCATATATTTT
TRBD1 | TRBJ1-2 | TRBV20-1 | - | CSARDPGGYGYTF | TGCAGTGCTAGAGATCCAGGGGGCTATGGCTACACCTTC
- | TRBJ2-5 | TRBV7-2 | once | CASSPARDSGETQYF | TGTGCCAGCAGCCCCGCGAGGGACTCGGGAGAGACCCAGTACTTC
- | TRBJ1-4 | TRBV5-5 | many | CASSLEAVNEKLFF | TGTGCCAGCAGCTTGGAGGCTGTTAATGAAAAACTGTTTTTT
- | TRBJ2-7 | TRBV4-3 | - | CASSQASTSYYEQYF | TGCGCCAGCAGCCAGGCCAGCACCTCCTACTACGAGCAGTACTTC
- | TRBJ2-5 | TRBV7-9 | many | CASSLAHQETQYF | TGTGCCAGCAGCTTAGCCCACCAAGAGACCCAGTACTTC
- | TRBJ2-3 | TRBV12-3/TRBV12-4 | many | CASSLRSDTQYF | TGTGCCAGCAGTTTACGTTCAGATACGCAGTATTTT
- | TRBJ1-6 | TRBV18 | many | CASSSASTNSPLHF | TGTGCCAGCTCGAGTGCGTCTACCAATTCACCCCTCCACTTT
TRBD1 | TRBJ1-1 | TRBV29-1 | - | CSVEDLVWTGWEFIAFF | TGCAGCGTTGAAGATCTAGTCTGGACAGGTTGGGAATTTATAGCTTTCTTT
TRBD2 | TRBJ2-3 | TRBV4-2 | medium-sized | CASSQDRGGTDTQYF | TGTGCCAGCAGCCAAGATCGGGGGGGCACAGATACGCAGTATTTT
- | TRBJ2-3 | TRBV10-3 | few | CAISDFRGDTQYF | TGTGCCATCAGTGATTTTAGGGGAGATACGCAGTATTTT
TRBD2 | TRBJ2-5 | TRBV11-2 | many | CASSLGLAGGHLAETQYF | TGTGCCAGCAGCTTAGGACTAGCGGGGGGCCACCTGGCGGAGACCCAGTACTTC
- | TRBJ2-6 | TRBV20-1 | many | CSASPPGLTGANVLTF | TGCAGTGCTTCTCCACCGGGTCTCACTGGGGCCAACGTCCTGACTTTC
TRBD2 | TRBJ2-4 | TRBV4-2 | many | CASSQEITSGGRNIQYF | TGTGCCAGCAGCCAAGAAATAACTAGCGGGGGAAGGAACATTCAGTACTTC
- | TRBJ1-5 | TRBV27 | few | CASSRPGYNQPQHF | TGTGCCAGCAGCCGACCGGGCTACAATCAGCCCCAGCATTTT
- | TRBJ1-4 | TRBV4-2 | many | CASSQGGKEKLFF | TGTGCCAGCAGCCAAGGGGGAAAAGAAAAACTGTTTTTT
- | TRBJ1-1 | TRBV29-1 | many | CSVAPGFGNTEAFF | TGCAGCGTCGCGCCCGGTTTTGGGAACACTGAAGCTTTCTTT
- | TRBJ2-3 | TRBV5-1 | - | CASSELPTDTQYF | TGCGCCAGCAGCGAGCTGCCCACAGATACGCAGTATTTT
- | TRBJ2-1 | TRBV15 | many | CATSGDSSYNEQFF | TGTGCCACCAGCGGGGACTCGTCCTACAATGAGCAGTTCTTC
TRBD2 | TRBJ2-1 | TRBV6-2/TRBV6-3 | few | CASTSPTGTRGFEQFF | TGTGCCAGCACCTCCCCGACCGGGACTAGGGGTTTTGAGCAGTTCTTC
- | TRBJ1-2 | TRBV5-5 | - | CASSLSEPLRNYGYTF | TGTGCCAGCAGCTTGTCCGAGCCGCTGCGTAACTATGGCTACACCTTC